This TCR beta chain was captured in a study of cytomegalovirus exposure and HLA in healthy donors. Study context: Genetic ancestry analysis placed around 76% of the 398 donors that were genotyped in the Caucasian-associated cluster. General observations from the study: Accounts indicate the classifier identified cytomegalovirus status with strong specificity and sensitivity. An apparent linkage of common viral pathogens to several of the most significant clusters emerged in a later analysis.

The PCR contained 60 Vbeta and 13 Jbeta primers. Sequenced by immunoSEQ multiplex PCR; TCRdb stores in-frame clones only, minus some. The table shows around 130,000 clones, with roughly 70% occurring only once. As regards this clone: Its target is not known.

The specimen was PBMCs. The origin of this receptor is a man aged 25-40 years in good health and CMV-seronegative.

Written as DNA, the CDR3 is TGTGCCACCAGCAGAGAGGTTCAGGGAGGGGCTCGTTTGAGGAACACTGAAGCTTTCTTT. As protein: CATSREVQGGARLRNTEAFF. The chain carries TRBV15 and TRBJ1-1, with D possibly matching TRBD1 (5 bases). Germline V CDR1 and CDR2: LNHNV, YYDKDF (reference sequence). The CDR3 runs to 20 residues. Trimming removed 0 bases from V and 1 base from J, with 24 bases in between.